This TCR beta chain was documented in a study of cytomegalovirus exposure and HLA in healthy donors. Study at large: From HLA-typed donors, an early data release held about 85 million unique TCRs. Study-level points and caveats: Donor immune exposure was known only as CMV serostatus. A previous analysis found most TCR beta V segments productive roughly 87% or roughly 30% of the time. For presence/absence analyses, sequencing depth was assumed to be roughly uniform across donors.

Vbeta (60) and Jbeta (13) primers were used in the PCR. Profiled with immunoSEQ multiplex PCR; TCRdb holds only in-frame clones, not every one. The sample lists some 200,000 clones, about 80% occurring once. Trimming removed 5 bases at V and 3 bases at J, with 17 bases between. Germline loops: CDR1 LGHNA, CDR2 YSLEER. The CDR3 spans 15 residues. This clone was seen more than once but under ten times. What it binds is not known. The sample taken for sequencing was PBMCs. The sequence derives from a man in his forties or fifties in good health and CMV-seronegative. This sequence joins TRBV4-3 and TRBJ2-7, with a possible D match to TRBD2 (6 bases). The CDR3 DNA reads as TGCGCCAGCAGCGCGAGGGCTGGGGGGTACTACGAGCAGTACTTC. Amino acid sequence: CASSARAGGYYEQYF.